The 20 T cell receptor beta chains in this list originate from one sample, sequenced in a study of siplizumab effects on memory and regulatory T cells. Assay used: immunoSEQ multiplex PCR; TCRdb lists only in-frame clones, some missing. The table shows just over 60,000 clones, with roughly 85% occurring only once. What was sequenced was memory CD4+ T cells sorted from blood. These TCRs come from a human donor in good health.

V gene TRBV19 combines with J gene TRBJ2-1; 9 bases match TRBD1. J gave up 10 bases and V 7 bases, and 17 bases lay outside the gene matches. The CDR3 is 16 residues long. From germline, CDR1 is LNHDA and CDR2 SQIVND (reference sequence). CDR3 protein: CASTPLGQGLTGEQFF. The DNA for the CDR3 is TGTGCCAGTACTCCACTGGGACAGGGTCTTACAGGGGAGCAGTTCTTC.

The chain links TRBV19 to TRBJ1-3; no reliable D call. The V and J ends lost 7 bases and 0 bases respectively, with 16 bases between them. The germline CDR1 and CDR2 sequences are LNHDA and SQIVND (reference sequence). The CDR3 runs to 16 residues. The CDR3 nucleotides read TGTGCCAGTATTGGTCTCAGTCTACCCTCTGGAAACACCATATATTTT. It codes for CASIGLSLPSGNTIYF.

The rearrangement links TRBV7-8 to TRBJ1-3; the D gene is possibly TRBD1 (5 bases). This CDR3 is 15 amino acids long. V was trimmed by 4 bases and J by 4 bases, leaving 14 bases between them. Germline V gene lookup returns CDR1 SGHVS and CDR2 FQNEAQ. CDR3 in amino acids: CASSSPRDRGNTIYF. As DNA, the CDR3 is TGTGCCAGCAGCTCCCCCCGGGACCGGGGAAACACCATATATTTT. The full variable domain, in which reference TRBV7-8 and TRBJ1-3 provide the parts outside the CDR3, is GAGVSQSPRYKVAKRGQDVALRCDPISGHVSLFWYQQALGQGPEFLTYFQNEAQLDKSGLPSDRFFAERPEGSVSTLKIQRTQQEDSAVYLCASSSPRDRGNTIYFGEGSWLTVV.

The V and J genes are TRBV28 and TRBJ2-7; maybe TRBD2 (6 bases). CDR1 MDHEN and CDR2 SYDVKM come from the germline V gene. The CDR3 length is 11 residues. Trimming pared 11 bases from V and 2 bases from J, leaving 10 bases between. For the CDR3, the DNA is TGTGCCTCAGGAGGGGCCTACGAGCAGTACTTC. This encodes CASGGAYEQYF. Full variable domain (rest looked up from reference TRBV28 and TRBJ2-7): DVKVTQSSRYLVKRTGEKVFLECVQDMDHENMFWYRQDPGLGLRLIYFSYDVKMKEKGDIPEGYSVSREKKERFSLILESASTNQTSMYLCASGGAYEQYFGPGTRLTVT.

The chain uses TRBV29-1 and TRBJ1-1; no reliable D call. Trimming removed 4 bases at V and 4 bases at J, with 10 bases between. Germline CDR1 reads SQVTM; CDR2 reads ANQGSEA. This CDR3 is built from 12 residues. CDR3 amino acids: CSVGRFGTEAFF. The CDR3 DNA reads TGCAGCGTTGGCCGTTTTGGCACTGAAGCTTTCTTT.

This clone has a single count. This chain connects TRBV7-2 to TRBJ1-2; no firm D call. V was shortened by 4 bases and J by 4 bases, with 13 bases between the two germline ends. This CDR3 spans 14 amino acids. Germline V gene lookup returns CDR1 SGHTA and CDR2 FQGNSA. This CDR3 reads CASSSRGEIYGYTF. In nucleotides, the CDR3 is TGTGCCAGCAGCTCCCGCGGAGAAATCTATGGCTACACCTTC.

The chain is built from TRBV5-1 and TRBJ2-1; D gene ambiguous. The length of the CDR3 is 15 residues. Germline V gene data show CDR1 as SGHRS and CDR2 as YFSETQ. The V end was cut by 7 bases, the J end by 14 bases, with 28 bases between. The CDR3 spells CASDFNPGDRYPEFF. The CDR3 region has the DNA TGCGCCAGCGACTTTAACCCTGGCGACCGCTACCCGGAGTTCTTC.

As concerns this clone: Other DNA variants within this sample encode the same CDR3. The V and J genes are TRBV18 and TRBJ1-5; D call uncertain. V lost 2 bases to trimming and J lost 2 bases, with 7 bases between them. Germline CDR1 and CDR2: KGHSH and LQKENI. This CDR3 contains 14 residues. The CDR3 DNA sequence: TGTGCCAGCTCACCAGGTGGAGGCAATCAGCCCCAGCATTTT. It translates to CASSPGGGNQPQHF.

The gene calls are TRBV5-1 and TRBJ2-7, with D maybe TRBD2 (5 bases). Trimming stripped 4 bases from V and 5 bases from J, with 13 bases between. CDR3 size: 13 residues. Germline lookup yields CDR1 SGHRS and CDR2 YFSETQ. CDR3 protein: CASSPPGMNEQYF. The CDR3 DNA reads TGCGCCAGCAGCCCCCCGGGGATGAACGAGCAGTACTTC.

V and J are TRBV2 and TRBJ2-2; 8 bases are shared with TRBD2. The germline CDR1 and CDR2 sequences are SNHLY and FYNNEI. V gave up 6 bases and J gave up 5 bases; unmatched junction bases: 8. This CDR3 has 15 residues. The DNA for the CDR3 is TGTGCCAGCAGGGCAACTAGCGGTGAGACCGGGGAGCTGTTTTTT. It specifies CASRATSGETGELFF.

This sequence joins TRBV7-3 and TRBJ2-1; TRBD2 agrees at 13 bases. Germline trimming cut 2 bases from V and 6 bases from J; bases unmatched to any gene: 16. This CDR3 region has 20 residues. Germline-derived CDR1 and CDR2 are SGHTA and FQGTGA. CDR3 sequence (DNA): TGTGCCAGCAGCTTACGAACTAGCGGGGGGGCCCTCTCTTACGGCAATGAGCAGTTCTTC. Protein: CASSLRTSGGALSYGNEQFF.

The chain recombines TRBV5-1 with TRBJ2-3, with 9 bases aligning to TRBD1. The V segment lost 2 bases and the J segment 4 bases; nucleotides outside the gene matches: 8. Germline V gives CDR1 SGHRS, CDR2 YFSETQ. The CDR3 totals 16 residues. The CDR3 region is CASSLGTGSLSDTQYF. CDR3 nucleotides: TGCGCCAGCAGCTTAGGGACAGGGTCATTATCAGATACGCAGTATTTT. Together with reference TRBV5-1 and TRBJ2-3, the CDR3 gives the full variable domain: KAGVTQTPRYLIKTRGQQVTLSCSPISGHRSVSWYQQTPGQGLQFLFEYFSETQRNKGNFPGRFSGRQFSNSRSEMNVSTLELGDSALYLCASSLGTGSLSDTQYFGPGTRLTVL.

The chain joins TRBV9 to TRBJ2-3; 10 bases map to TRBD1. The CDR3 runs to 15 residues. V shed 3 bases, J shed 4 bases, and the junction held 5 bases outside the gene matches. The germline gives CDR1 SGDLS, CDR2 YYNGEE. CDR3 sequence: CASSAGQGTADTQYF. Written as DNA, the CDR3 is TGTGCCAGCAGCGCGGGACAGGGGACAGCAGATACGCAGTATTTT.

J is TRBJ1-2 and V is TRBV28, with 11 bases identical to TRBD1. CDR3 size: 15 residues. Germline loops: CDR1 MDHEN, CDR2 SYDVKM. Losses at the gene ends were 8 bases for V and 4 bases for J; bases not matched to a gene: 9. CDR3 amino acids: CASGLRDRGAYGYTF. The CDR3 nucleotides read TGTGCCAGCGGACTCCGGGACAGGGGGGCCTATGGCTACACCTTC.

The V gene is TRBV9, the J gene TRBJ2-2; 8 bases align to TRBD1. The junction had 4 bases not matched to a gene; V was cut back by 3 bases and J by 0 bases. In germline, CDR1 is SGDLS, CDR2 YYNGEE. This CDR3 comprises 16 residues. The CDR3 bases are TGTGCCAGCAGCGCCCGGGACAGGACGAACACCGGGGAGCTGTTTTTT. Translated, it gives CASSARDRTNTGELFF.

CDR3 nucleotide sequence: TGTGCCACCAGAAGGGACAGGTCGGGAAACACCATATATTTT. It encodes CATRRDRSGNTIYF. The V call is TRBV15, the J call TRBJ1-3; 8 nucleotides agree with TRBD1. Per germline, CDR1 LNHNV and CDR2 YYDKDF (reference sequence). Unmatched junction bases numbered 5, after V lost 6 bases and J lost 4 bases. This CDR3 is built from 14 residues.

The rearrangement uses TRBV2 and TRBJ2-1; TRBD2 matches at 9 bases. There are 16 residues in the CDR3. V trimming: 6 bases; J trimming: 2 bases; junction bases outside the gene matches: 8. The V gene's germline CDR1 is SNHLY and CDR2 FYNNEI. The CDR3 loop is CASSRGVAGAYNEQFF. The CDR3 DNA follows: TGTGCCAGCAGCCGGGGAGTAGCGGGGGCCTACAATGAGCAGTTCTTC.

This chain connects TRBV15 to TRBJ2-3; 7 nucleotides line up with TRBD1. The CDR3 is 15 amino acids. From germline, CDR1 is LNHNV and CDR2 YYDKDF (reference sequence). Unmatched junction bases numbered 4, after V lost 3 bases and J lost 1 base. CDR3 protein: CATSRDTGGTDTQYF. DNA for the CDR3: TGTGCCACCAGCAGGGACACAGGGGGCACAGATACGCAGTATTTT.

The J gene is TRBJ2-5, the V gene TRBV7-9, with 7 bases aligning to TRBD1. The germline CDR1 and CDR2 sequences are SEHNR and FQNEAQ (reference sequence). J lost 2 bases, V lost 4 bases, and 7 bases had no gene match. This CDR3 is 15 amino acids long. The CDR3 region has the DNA TGTGCCAGCAGCTCCGATTGGGACAGACAAGAGACCCAGTACTTC. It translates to CASSSDWDRQETQYF. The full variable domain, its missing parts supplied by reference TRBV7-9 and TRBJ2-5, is DTGVSQNPRHKITKRGQNVTFRCDPISEHNRLYWYRQTLGQGPEFLTYFQNEAQLEKSRLLSDRFSAERPKGSFSTLEIQRTEQGDSAMYLCASSSDWDRQETQYFGPGTRLLVL.

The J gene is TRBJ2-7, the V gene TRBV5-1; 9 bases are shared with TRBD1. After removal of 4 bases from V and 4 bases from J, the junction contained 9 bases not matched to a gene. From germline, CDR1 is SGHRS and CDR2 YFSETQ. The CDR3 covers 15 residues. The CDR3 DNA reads TGCGCCAGCAGCGAACCGGGACAGGGTATTTACGAGCAGTACTTC. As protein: CASSEPGQGIYEQYF.